Listed here are 28 T cell receptor beta chains from one sample, sequenced in a study of blood T cell repertoires in COVID-19. Clones were sequenced by immunoSEQ multiplex PCR, and TCRdb holds only the in-frame ones, with some missing. The sample has about 190,000 clones; roughly 83% are singletons. The sequencing input was PBMCs or T cells enriched from blood (not recorded which). These receptors came from a woman in her 30s who had recovered from COVID-19.

The chain recombines TRBV12-3 or TRBV12-4 with TRBJ2-1, with 15 positions matching TRBD2. V trimming: 11 bases; J trimming: 7 bases; junction bases outside the gene matches: 3. This CDR3 has 13 residues. This CDR3 reads CAGGLAGGNEQFF. The CDR3 bases are TGTGCCGGAGGACTAGCGGGAGGGAATGAGCAGTTCTTC.

V gene TRBV30 combines with J gene TRBJ1-5, with 9 bases aligning to TRBD1. J gave up 7 bases and V 2 bases, and 3 bases lay outside the gene matches. In germline, CDR1 is GTSNPN, CDR2 SVGIG (reference sequence). There are 13 residues in the CDR3. CDR3 DNA: TGTGCCTGGAGTTCGGACAGGGGCCAGCCCCAGCATTTT. Translating it yields CAWSSDRGQPQHF. Filled out from reference TRBV30 and TRBJ1-5, the complete variable domain reads SQTIHQWPATLVQPVGSPLSLECTVEGTSNPNLYWYRQAAGRGLQLLFYSVGIGQISSEVPQNLSASRPQDRQFILSSKKLLLSDSGFYLCAWSSDRGQPQHFGDGTRLSIL.

The rearrangement uses TRBV19 and TRBJ2-1, with TRBD2 identical over 15 bases. CDR3 length: 18 residues. Germline CDR1 reads LNHDA; CDR2 reads SQIVND (reference sequence). V was clipped by 6 bases and J by 1 base; unmatched bases: 7. The CDR3 nucleotides are TGTGCCAGTAGGGGACTAGCGGGAGGTCAAAGGTCCTACAATGAGCAGTTCTTC. Residues: CASRGLAGGQRSYNEQFF. Filled out from reference TRBV19 and TRBJ2-1, the complete variable domain reads DGGITQSPKYLFRKEGQNVTLSCEQNLNHDAMYWYRQDPGQGLRLIYYSQIVNDFQKGDIAEGYSVSREKKESFPLTVTSAQKNPTAFYLCASRGLAGGQRSYNEQFFGPGTRLTVL.

CDR3 sequence (DNA): TGCAGCGTACAGGGAGGGTGGGTGACTGAAGCTTTCTTT. It is translated as CSVQGGWVTEAFF. The V call is TRBV29-1, the J call TRBJ1-1; D perhaps matches TRBD1 (6 bases). Per germline, CDR1 SQVTM and CDR2 ANQGSEA. The germline V and J ends were trimmed by 6 bases and 5 bases, with 16 bases remaining between them. This CDR3 is 13 amino acids long.

This chain connects TRBV4-1 to TRBJ2-2; the D gene is possibly TRBD1 (6 bases). CDR1 is MGHRA, CDR2 YSYEKL, per germline. This CDR3 contains 15 residues. V dropped 1 base and J dropped 1 base, with 7 bases sitting between them. The chain's CDR3 is CASSQGTVNTGELFF. The CDR3 nucleotides read TGCGCCAGCAGCCAAGGGACAGTGAACACCGGGGAGCTGTTTTTT.

This chain joins TRBV4-1 and TRBJ2-1, with D possibly TRBD2 on 6 matching bases. Trimming stripped 2 bases from V and 4 bases from J, with 15 bases between. The CDR3 contains 16 residues. The germline V gene encodes CDR1 MGHRA and CDR2 YSYEKL. This CDR3 is CASSQREDGWYNEQFF. Written as DNA, the CDR3 is TGCGCCAGCAGCCAAAGGGAGGACGGTTGGTACAATGAGCAGTTCTTC.

The rearrangement links TRBV19 to TRBJ1-5; no clear D gene. The CDR3 is made up of 17 amino acids. CDR1 is LNHDA and CDR2 is SQIVND in the germline V gene (reference sequence). Trimming left V 0 bases short and J 2 bases short, with 14 bases between. The chain's CDR3 is CASSIEMGGSGNQPQHF. The CDR3 region has the DNA TGTGCCAGTAGTATAGAGATGGGAGGCTCCGGCAATCAGCCCCAGCATTTT.

The chain recombines TRBV7-6 with TRBJ1-3; tentative D call: TRBD1 (6 bases). The CDR3 has 14 amino acids. Trimming pared 3 bases from V and 2 bases from J, leaving 8 bases between. Germline V gene lookup returns CDR1 SGHVS and CDR2 FNYEAQ. CDR3 amino acids: CASSFEGAGNTIYF. The CDR3 DNA follows: TGTGCCAGCAGCTTCGAGGGGGCTGGAAACACCATATATTTT.

This chain connects TRBV5-1 to TRBJ1-4; the D gene is possibly TRBD1 (5 bases). Trimming stripped 4 bases from V and 0 bases from J, with 10 bases between. CDR3 length: 15 residues. Per germline, CDR1 SGHRS and CDR2 YFSETQ. Here the CDR3 reads CASSPRASTNEKLFF. The CDR3 nucleotides are TGCGCCAGCAGCCCCAGGGCTTCAACTAATGAAAAACTGTTTTTT.

This clone was detected only a few times. The J gene is TRBJ1-5, the V gene TRBV2, with a weak D call TRBD1 (6 bases). The CDR3 sequence is 14 residues long. V was clipped by 4 bases and J by 7 bases, with 14 bases between them. Germline V lookup: CDR1 SNHLY, CDR2 FYNNEI. The CDR3 loop reads CASSVQGNGQPQHF. The CDR3 coding sequence is TGTGCCAGCAGTGTACAGGGAAATGGCCAGCCCCAGCATTTT. The whole variable domain, filled in from reference TRBV2 and TRBJ1-5, reads EPEVTQTPSHQVTQMGQEVILRCVPISNHLYFYWYRQILGQKVEFLVSFYNNEISEKSEIFDDQFSVERPDGSNFTLKIRSTKLEDSAMYFCASSVQGNGQPQHFGDGTRLSIL.

The chain is built from TRBV6-5 and TRBJ1-1; TRBD1 matches 7 bases. Germline V CDR1 and CDR2: MNHEY, SVGAGI. V shed 6 bases and J 2 bases; nucleotides not matched to a gene: 9. The length of the CDR3 is 15 residues. The CDR3 spells CASRTPGTANTEAFF. The CDR3 DNA is TGTGCCAGCAGGACCCCCGGGACAGCAAACACTGAAGCTTTCTTT.

This chain links TRBV16 with TRBJ1-2; 8 nucleotides line up with TRBD1. Losses at the gene ends were 7 bases for V and 6 bases for J; bases not matched to a gene: 10. The CDR3 is 14 residues long. Germline assignment: CDR1 KGHSY and CDR2 FQNENV. The CDR3 DNA is TGTGCCAGCAACAAAAGGACAGGGTTCGATGGCTACACCTTC. It codes for CASNKRTGFDGYTF. Full variable domain (rest looked up from reference TRBV16 and TRBJ1-2): GEEVAQTPKHLVRGEGQKAKLYCAPIKGHSYVFWYQQVLKNEFKFLISFQNENVFDETGMPKERFSAKCLPNSPCSLEIQATKLEDSAVYFCASNKRTGFDGYTFGSGTRLTVV.

The sample holds a few counts of this clone. The chain uses TRBV11-3 and TRBJ1-1, with D unresolved. Between the trimmed V and J ends, which lost 4 bases and 2 bases, there was a span of 8 bases. This CDR3 is 13 amino acids long. Germline V lookup: CDR1 SGHNT, CDR2 YENEEA. The CDR3 loop reads CASSSRVNTEAFF. The DNA for the CDR3 is TGTGCCAGCAGCTCACGGGTTAACACTGAAGCTTTCTTT.

The sample holds one count of this clone. The chain links TRBV3-1 (or the pseudogene TRBV3-2) to TRBJ1-2, with D unresolved. CDR1 and CDR2 (germline): LGHDT, YNNKEL (reference sequence). The CDR3 totals 14 residues. Trimming removed 2 bases from V and 0 bases from J, with 7 bases in between. CDR3 nucleotides: TGTGCCAGCAGCCAAATTCCAGCTAACTATGGCTACACCTTC. Translation: CASSQIPANYGYTF.

V usage is TRBV5-1 and J usage is TRBJ2-1, with TRBD2 as a possible D gene (5 bases). The CDR3 is 15 residues long. Germline V gene sequence: CDR1 SGHRS, CDR2 YFSETQ. Trimming took 1 base from V and 0 from J, leaving 8 bases between them. CDR3 in amino acids: CASSLQRNSYNEQFF. In DNA, the CDR3 is TGCGCCAGCAGCTTGCAGCGGAACTCCTACAATGAGCAGTTCTTC.

The genes are TRBV19 and TRBJ2-5; TRBD2 is a possible D gene (6 bases). Germline assignment: CDR1 LNHDA and CDR2 SQIVND (reference sequence). The CDR3 extends over 12 amino acids. This CDR3 reads CKPGTPTPTQYF. Here the CDR3 DNA reads TGTAAACCTGGGACTCCCACGCCGACCCAGTACTTC.

The V and J genes are TRBV11-3 and TRBJ2-2, with D possibly being TRBD2 (6 bases). Germline V CDR1 and CDR2: SGHNT, YENEEA. The germline V and J ends were trimmed by 4 bases and 0 bases, with 12 bases remaining between them. This CDR3 spans 16 amino acids. For the CDR3, the DNA is TGTGCCAGCAGCTCGATTACTAGCACGAACACCGGGGAGCTGTTTTTT. This encodes CASSSITSTNTGELFF.

This sequence joins TRBV5-1 and TRBJ2-7; D may be TRBD1 (5 bases). This CDR3 spans 15 amino acids. Germline V gene lookup returns CDR1 SGHRS and CDR2 YFSETQ. V lost 0 bases, J lost 6 bases, and 16 bases lay in between. The CDR3 bases are TGCGCCAGCAGCTTGGCCGGCCAGGGTATCGGCGAGCAGTACGTC. Amino acid sequence: CASSLAGQGIGEQYV.

This clone was detected once. V usage is TRBV5-1 and J usage is TRBJ2-1, with D maybe TRBD2 (5 bases). Germline CDR1 SGHRS, CDR2 YFSETQ. The CDR3 is 16 residues long. Trimming removed 4 bases at V and 3 bases at J, with 17 bases between. In DNA, the CDR3 is TGCGCCAGCAGCCCAAGCTCAGCGGTCGTCTACAATGAGCAGTTCTTC. This codes for CASSPSSAVVYNEQFF.

The chain couples TRBV6-5 to TRBJ1-5; tentatively, D is TRBD1 (6 bases). The CDR3 is 15 amino acids. The V end was cut by 6 bases, the J end by 6 bases, with 18 bases between. Germline loops: CDR1 MNHEY, CDR2 SVGAGI. Written as DNA, the CDR3 is TGTGCCAGCAGCTCCTCAGGGGTTCGCAGTCAGCCCCAGCATTTT. Its translation is CASSSSGVRSQPQHF.

V gene TRBV12-3 or TRBV12-4 combines with J gene TRBJ1-4; 7 nucleotides line up with TRBD1. V lost 3 bases, J lost 8 bases, and 3 bases stayed unmatched. This CDR3 has 13 amino acids. The chain's CDR3 is CASSFLGQEKLFF. CDR3 in DNA: TGTGCCAGCAGTTTTCTGGGACAGGAAAAACTGTTTTTT.

The chain combines TRBV5-5 with TRBJ1-2; no firm D call. This CDR3 is built from 13 residues. The ends were cut back, 1 base at V and 4 bases at J, with 8 bases in the middle. CDR1 is SGHKS and CDR2 is YYEKEE in the germline V gene (reference sequence). CDR3 bases: TGTGCCAGCAGCTTGCGGGGTTTCTATGGCTACACCTTC. Its protein product is CASSLRGFYGYTF.

This clone appeared a few times. The chain combines TRBV2 with TRBJ2-7, with TRBD2 matching 8 bases. The CDR3 contains 19 residues. V gave up 9 bases and J gave up 3 bases; unmatched junction bases: 25. Germline CDR1 and CDR2: SNHLY and FYNNEI. The CDR3 nucleotides are TGTGCCAGTACAAACACCGGGACTAGTCTGTTGGGAAGGCGCTACGAGCAGTACTTC. It specifies CASTNTGTSLLGRRYEQYF.

This chain joins TRBV9 and TRBJ2-2; 9 bases fit TRBD2. V shed 4 bases, J shed 1 base, and the junction held 8 bases outside the gene matches. This CDR3 region has 17 residues. The V gene's germline CDR1 is SGDLS and CDR2 YYNGEE. CDR3 nucleotides: TGTGCCAGCAGCACCCGACTAGCGGAGGGGAACACCGGGGAGCTGTTTTTT. Encoded protein: CASSTRLAEGNTGELFF. Using reference TRBV9 and TRBJ2-2 for the parts outside the CDR3, the full variable domain is DSGVTQTPKHLITATGQRVTLRCSPRSGDLSVYWYQQSLDQGLQFLIQYYNGEERAKGNILERFSAQQFPDLHSELNLSSLELGDSALYFCASSTRLAEGNTGELFFGEGSRLTVL.

Worth noting for this clone: Other DNA sequences within the sample encode an identical CDR3. The gene calls are TRBV5-8 and TRBJ2-3; 8 bases line up with TRBD2. This CDR3 contains 16 residues. Germline lookup yields CDR1 SGHTS and CDR2 YDEGEE. The V and J ends lost 0 bases and 3 bases, in that order; junction bases with no gene match: 6. CDR3 loop: CASSLDGGGLTDTQYF. The CDR3 DNA follows: TGTGCCAGCAGCTTGGACGGGGGGGGGTTAACAGATACGCAGTATTTT.

For this clone: The sample carries other DNA sequences with the same CDR3. The chain combines TRBV7-8 with TRBJ1-1; 7 bases fit TRBD1. The V segment lost 1 base and the J segment 0 bases; nucleotides outside the gene matches: 2. Germline V gene lookup returns CDR1 SGHVS and CDR2 FQNEAQ. CDR3 length: 15 residues. The DNA of the CDR3 is TGTGCCAGCAGCTTAGTGGGACAGTTGAACACTGAAGCTTTCTTT. It encodes CASSLVGQLNTEAFF.

The V call is TRBV9, the J call TRBJ2-1; 9 nucleotides agree with TRBD2. The CDR3 covers 14 residues. The germline V gene encodes CDR1 SGDLS and CDR2 YYNGEE. J was trimmed by 5 bases and V by 4 bases; bases with no gene match: 4. The CDR3 region is CASSTGLAHNEQFF. The CDR3 DNA reads as TGTGCCAGCAGCACGGGACTAGCACACAATGAGCAGTTCTTC.

The chain recombines TRBV20-1 with TRBJ1-1, with D possibly matching TRBD1 (6 bases). The CDR3 is 11 amino acids. The V gene's germline CDR1 is DFQATT and CDR2 SNEGSKA (reference sequence). V shed 6 bases and J shed 6 bases, with 11 bases lying between them. CDR3 region: CSARGGSEAFF. The CDR3 DNA is TGCAGTGCCCGAGGGGGTTCTGAAGCTTTCTTT.